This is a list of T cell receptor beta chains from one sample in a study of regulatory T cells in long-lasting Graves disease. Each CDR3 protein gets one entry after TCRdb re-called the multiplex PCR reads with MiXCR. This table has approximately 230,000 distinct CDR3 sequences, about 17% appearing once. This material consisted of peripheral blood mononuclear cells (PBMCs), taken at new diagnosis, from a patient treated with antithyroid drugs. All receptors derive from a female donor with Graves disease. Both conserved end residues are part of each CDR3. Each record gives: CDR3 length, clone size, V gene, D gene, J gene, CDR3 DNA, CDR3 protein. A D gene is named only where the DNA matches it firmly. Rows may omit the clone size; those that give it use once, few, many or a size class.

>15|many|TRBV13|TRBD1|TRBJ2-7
TGTGCCAGCAGCAACCCGAGCGACAGGGCGGGCGAGCAGTACTTC
CASSNPSDRAGEQYF
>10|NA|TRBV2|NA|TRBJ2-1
TGTGCCAGCATAGCGGATGAGCAGTTCTTC
CASIADEQFF
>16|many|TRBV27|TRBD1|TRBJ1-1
TGTGCCAGCAGTTTATACAGGGGAGGCGGCTTGACTGAAGCTTTCTTT
CASSLYRGGGLTEAFF
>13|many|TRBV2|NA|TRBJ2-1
TGTGCCAGCGGGGGGACTCTGGGGAGGGAGCAGTTCTTC
CASGGTLGREQFF
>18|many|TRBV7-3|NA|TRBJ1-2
TGTGCCAGCAGCTTAGGACCAGGGATCCAAATCGGTGGCTATGGCTACACCTTC
CASSLGPGIQIGGYGYTF
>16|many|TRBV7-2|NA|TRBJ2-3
TGTGCCAGCAGCTTAGTTGGTAGCGTTGATTTTGATACGCAGTATTTT
CASSLVGSVDFDTQYF
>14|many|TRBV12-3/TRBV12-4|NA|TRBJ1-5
TGTGCCAGCAGTCCTGGGCATGCGGATCAGCCCCAGCATTTT
CASSPGHADQPQHF
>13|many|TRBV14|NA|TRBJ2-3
TGTGCCAGCAGCCACGGGCTCACAGATACGCAGTATTTT
CASSHGLTDTQYF
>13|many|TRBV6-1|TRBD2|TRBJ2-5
TGTGCCAGCACACTAGCGGGGCAAGAGACCCAGTACTTC
CASTLAGQETQYF
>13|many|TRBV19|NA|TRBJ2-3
TGTGCCAGTAGTAATTTGGGGGCAGATACGCAGTATTTT
CASSNLGADTQYF
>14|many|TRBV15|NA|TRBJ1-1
TGTGCCACCAGCAGGGGAGCAGGGGCTTCTGAAGCTTTCTTT
CATSRGAGASEAFF
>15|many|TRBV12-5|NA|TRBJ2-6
TGTGCTAGTGGCCACGGCCTACCTGGGGCCAACGTCCTGACTTTC
CASGHGLPGANVLTF
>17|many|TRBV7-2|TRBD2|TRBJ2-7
TGTGCCAGCAGCTTACTGAAGACTAGCGAACTTTCCTACGAGCAGTACTTC
CASSLLKTSELSYEQYF
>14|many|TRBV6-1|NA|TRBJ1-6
TGTGCCAGCAACTTGGACAGCGATAATTCACCCCTCCACTTT
CASNLDSDNSPLHF
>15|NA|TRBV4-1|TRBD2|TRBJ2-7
TGCGCCAGCAGCCAAGACACTAGCGGGAGGTACGAGCAGTACTTC
CASSQDTSGRYEQYF
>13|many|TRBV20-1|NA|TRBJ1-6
TGCAGTGCTAGCCGGGACTGGGATTCACCCCTCCACTTT
CSASRDWDSPLHF
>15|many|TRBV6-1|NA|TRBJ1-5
TGTGCCAGCAGTGAAGCGGGGGTATCAGGTCAGCCCCAGCATTTT
CASSEAGVSGQPQHF
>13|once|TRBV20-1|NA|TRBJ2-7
TGCAGTGCTAGAGGCTCAAGCTCCTACGAGCAGTACTTC
CSARGSSSYEQYF
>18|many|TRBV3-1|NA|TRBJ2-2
TGTGCCAGCAGCCAAGACCCGGAGGAGGCTGCAGCCACCGGGGAGCTGTTTTTT
CASSQDPEEAAATGELFF
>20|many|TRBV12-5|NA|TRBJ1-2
TGTGCTAGTGGTTTCTGGCTGATCCCAACCCCGGGAACGACTAACTATGGCTACACCTTC
CASGFWLIPTPGTTNYGYTF
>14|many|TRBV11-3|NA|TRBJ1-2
TGTGCCAGCAGCTTAGGTGGAGGTTTCTATGGCTACACCTTC
CASSLGGGFYGYTF
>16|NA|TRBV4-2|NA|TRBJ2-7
TGTGCCAGCAGATGCCACCCTCCAGGGTCCCCCCACGAGCAGTACTTC
CASRCHPPGSPHEQYF